This record concerns one T cell receptor beta chain sequence. This clonotype occurred many times. There are no base qualities to consult, and no much larger clone falls within one base. The data are from a study of T cells after yellow fever vaccination (dated by TCRdb to about 2019). About the study as a whole: Staining for CD3, CD45RA, CCR7 and CD95 was used to sort memory subsets (EM, EMRA, CM and Tscm) on a BD FACS Aria III. Libraries from fractions with low cell numbers were prepared with the SMART-Seq v4 Ultra Low Input RNA kit. Bulk TCR alpha and beta repertoires were sequenced longitudinally to track T-cell clones before and after primary and booster YFV17D yellow fever vaccination. Two healthy male donors, one aged 18 to 29 and one aged 30 to 40 years, were included in the cohort. Blood was drawn at multiple timepoints before and after primary and secondary immunization, with bulk PBMC replicates and cell subsets isolated. Memory subsets were sorted on days 0, 15 and 45 and at 18 months following primary vaccination, and on days 0, 15 and 45 following the 30-year booster.

In the paper's terms, the treatment or condition label means: live attenuated yellow fever vaccine strain. PBMCs were isolated from peripheral blood using a standard Ficoll-Paque protocol. RNA from sorted memory subsets was extracted with the RNeasy Micro Kit. What the study reported, not specific to this receptor: A small share of clonotypes occurred in both CD4 and CD8 compartments, likely arising from convergent recombination. The secondary T-cell response was found to be weaker but faster than the primary response, with a peak reached on day 5 rather than on day 15. On day 0, almost all vaccine-responding clonotypes were found to be below detection in the sorted memory subsets. After the booster, most clones that had expanded after primary vaccination were detected again (almost 97% of CD4 and under 90% of CD8), suggesting broad maintenance of memory. FACS-sorted repertoires could contain abundant contaminating clonotypes from the bulk population, so computational filtering was required. Because only a couple of donors were included in the study, the extent to which the findings can be generalized is limited.

TCR cDNA was made using 5'RACE template switching, a step that added a universal primer site and unique molecular identifiers. Priming for cDNA synthesis came from both the TCR alpha and TCR beta constant segments. Library amplification used two PCR steps, and the second PCR step added sample barcodes and sequencing adapters. Libraries were sequenced on Illumina HiSeq 2500 (2x100 bp) or NovaSeq (2x150 bp). Under the source paper's analysis protocol: Reads were demultiplexed and collapsed into UMI consensus sequences with MIGEC, and V(D)J alignment was performed with MiXCR. Vaccine-responding clonotypes were identified with edgeR using replicate PBMC samples, with FDR below 0.01 and a log2 fold change above 5 up to day 15 being required. Each bulk clonotype was labeled CD4 or CD8 based on which sequenced repertoire, CD4 or CD8, contained the clonotype at higher abundance. Clonotype frequencies in memory subsets were weighted by FACS-sorted cell numbers to estimate each clone's distribution across memory phenotypes. TCRdb handled the public reads itself, with Q25 trimming in fastp and clone calling in MiXCR, and kept productive beta chains. Here each entry gathers all rows of one CDR3 protein and keeps the most common genes and DNA. None of the V and J calls come from the authors' own analysis; TCRdb made them. This sample gives about 26,000 distinct CDR3 sequences in total; less than 7% of them show up just once. The ten top clones hold roughly 12% of the sample.

Sequences were derived from PBMCs, either bulk or a sorted T-cell subset (CD4+, CD8+, memory, or dextramer-sorted; not recorded which), sampled 15 days after the yellow fever booster vaccination. The receptor's source is a man under 40 who received the YFV17D yellow fever vaccine.

The CDR3 has the sequence CASSFSGASGYTF. The sequenced DNA is TGTGCCAGCAGTTTCTCGGGGGCGAGTGGCTACACCTTC. The chain employs TRBV12-3 or TRBV12-4 and TRBJ1-2; the D gene is possibly TRBD1, with 6 bases matching. The CDR3 runs 13 amino acids, cysteine and phenylalanine included. Only the CDR3 DNA is retained, 39 bases long and in frame from the first base. The germline ends are 12 bases apart after V is trimmed by 3 bases and J by 7 bases.